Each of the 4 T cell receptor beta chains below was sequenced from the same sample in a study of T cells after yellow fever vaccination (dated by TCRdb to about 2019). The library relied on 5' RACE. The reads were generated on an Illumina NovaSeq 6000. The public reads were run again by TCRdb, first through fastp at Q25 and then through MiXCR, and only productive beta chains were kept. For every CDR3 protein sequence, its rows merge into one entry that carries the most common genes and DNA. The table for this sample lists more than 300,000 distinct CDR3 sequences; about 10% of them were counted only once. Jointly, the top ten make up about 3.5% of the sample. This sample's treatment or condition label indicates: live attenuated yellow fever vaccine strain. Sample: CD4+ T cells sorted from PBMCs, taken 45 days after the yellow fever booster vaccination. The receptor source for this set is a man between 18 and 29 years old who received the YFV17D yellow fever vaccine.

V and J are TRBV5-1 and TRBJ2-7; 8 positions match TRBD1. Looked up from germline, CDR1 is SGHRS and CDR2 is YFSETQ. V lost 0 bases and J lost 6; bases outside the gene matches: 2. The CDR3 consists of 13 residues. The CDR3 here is CASSLDTGGEQYF. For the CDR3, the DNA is TGCGCCAGCAGCTTGGATACAGGGGGCGAGCAGTACTTC.

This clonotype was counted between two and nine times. CDR3 sequence: CASSLSSQTSTDTQYF. The CDR3 bases are TGCGCCAGCAGCTTGTCTAGCCAGACTAGCACAGATACGCAGTATTTT. The chain employs TRBV5-1 and TRBJ2-3; a weak D match, TRBD2 (5 bases). Germline CDR1 and CDR2: SGHRS and YFSETQ. V gave up 1 base and J gave up 0 bases, with 12 bases separating them. The CDR3 spans 16 residues.

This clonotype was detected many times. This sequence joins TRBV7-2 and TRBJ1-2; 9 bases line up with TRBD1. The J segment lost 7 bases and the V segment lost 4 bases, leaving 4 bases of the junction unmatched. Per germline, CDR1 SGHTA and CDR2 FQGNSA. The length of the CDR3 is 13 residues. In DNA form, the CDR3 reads TGTGCCAGCAGCTGGACAGGGGAGGGTGGCTACACCTTC. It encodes CASSWTGEGGYTF.

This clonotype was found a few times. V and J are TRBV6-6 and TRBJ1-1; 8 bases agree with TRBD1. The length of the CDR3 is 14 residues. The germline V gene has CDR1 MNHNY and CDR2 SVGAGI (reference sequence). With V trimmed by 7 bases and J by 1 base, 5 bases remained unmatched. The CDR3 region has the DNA TGTGCCAGCAAGATCCAGGGGGCGAACACTGAAGCTTTCTTT. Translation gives CASKIQGANTEAFF.